This T cell receptor (beta chain) comes out of a study of OX40 agonist ivuxolimab in advanced cancers. Looking at the study overall: Ivuxolimab was a fully human IgG2 agonistic monoclonal antibody targeting the costimulatory receptor OX40 (CD134). Partial responses occurred in three dose-escalation patients: two with cutaneous melanoma and one with hepatocellular carcinoma. The dose-escalation cohort was roughly 87% male with a mean age of roughly 62 years, ranging from about 23 to 85. Intravenous ivuxolimab was administered to patients every 2 weeks at six dose levels: 0.01, 0.1, 0.3, 1.5, 3 and 10 mg/kg. The monotherapy dose-escalation portion (N of about 50 patients) of the phase I ivuxolimab trial is reported in the paper. Peripheral TCRbeta sequencing was intended to test whether TCR sequence diversity was altered and clonal T-cell expansion was caused by ivuxolimab. Among the roughly 52 dose-escalation patients, about 20 had hepatocellular carcinoma, roughly 15 melanoma, 9 renal cell carcinoma and 9 head and neck cancer. Prior anti-PD-1, anti-PD-L1 or anti-CTLA-4 therapy was permitted, and checkpoint inhibitors had been received by about 44% of dose-escalation patients.

Patients with a history of autoimmune disease or receiving systemic immunosuppression were excluded from the trial. Peripheral blood for TCR sequencing was collected from all dose cohorts at baseline, on cycle 4 day 1, and on cycle 7 day 1. The samples were drawn from a first-in-human, open-label, multicenter phase I dose-escalation trial of ivuxolimab. Adults with locally advanced or metastatic melanoma, renal cell, hepatocellular, or head and neck squamous cell carcinoma were enrolled in the trial. Before TCR sequencing, CD4+ T cells and CD8+ T cells from peripheral blood were sorted into separate populations. For sequencing of the TCRbeta CDR3 region, genomic DNA was extracted from the sorted cells. The immunoSEQ Assay was used for sequencing of TCRbeta CDR3 regions. Sourced from immuneACCESS, this table was stored by TCRdb with only in-frame sequences that have V and J called. A share of the clones is absent; for the studies checked, an unresolved V gene accounts for under half, and the remainder has no known explanation. The sample profile shows 85,000 to 100,000 clones; around 94% of them were found once. The ten largest clonotypes hold about 0.19% of the sample.

In the case of this clone: There is no known antigen for this receptor. No clone much larger than this one lies a single base away; base qualities are absent.

Study-wide conclusions, independent of this receptor: Antigen specificity was not determined for the clonally expanded peripheral T cells. Low levels of normalized T-cell clonal expansion were also shown by some nonresponding patients. At doses of 0.1 to 3.0 mg/kg, clonal expansion of both CD4+ and CD8+ T cells in blood was seen between baseline and week 6. In partial responders in the 0.1-3.0 mg/kg groups, normalized peripheral clonal expansion was found to be among the lowest, especially among CD8+ T cells. After ivuxolimab, CD8+ T cells had more expanded clones than CD4+ T cells on average.

From its cysteine to its phenylalanine, the CDR3 spans 12 amino acids. Just CDR3 DNA is preserved here, 36 bases in frame from base 1. V is shortened by 1 base, J by 6 bases, and the region joining them spans 6 bases. For CDR1 and CDR2, the germline V gene lists KGHSH and LQKENI. This TCR derives from an adult with an advanced solid tumor such as melanoma, head and neck, liver or kidney cancer. Here the chain combines TRBV18 and TRBJ1-2; the D gene is not confidently resolved. The material sequenced was CD4+ or CD8+ T cells sorted from blood, taken in a trial of the OX40 agonist ivuxolimab. The DNA sequence is as follows: TGTGCCAGCTCACCACAGGGTGATGGCTACACCTTC. This gives the protein CASSPQGDGYTF.